This TCR beta chain was documented in a study of low-dose radiotherapy and immunotherapy resistance in tumors (dated by TCRdb to the early 2020s). Notes on the research overall: In Cohort 1, each fraction delivered 0.5 Gy every 2 weeks, and the prescribed total PTV dose was 6.5 Gy. Patients were given nivolumab as a 240 mg flat dose every two weeks and ipilimumab at 1 mg/kg every six weeks, with both drugs delivered intravenously. Cyclophosphamide 200 mg/m2 was given intravenously every two weeks, one day before each radiation and immunotherapy administration. Eight patients were included in the translational analysis: three from the first dose cohort and the first five from the second dose cohort. Trial participants were not randomized into treatment groups. For Cohort 2, the dose was 1 Gy per fraction given every two weeks, adding up to 13 Gy in total across 26 weeks. Starting on cycle 1 day 1, patients took 300 mg of aspirin by mouth once a day for four cycles.

TCRdb records Illumina HiSeq 2500 as the sequencer. Superscript III and a set of TRAV- and TRBV-specific primers were used to synthesize first-strand cDNA, so that both TCRalpha and TCRbeta chains were covered. TCRs were amplified with Phusion for about 18 PCR cycles using a constant-region primer together with the adapter attached to the V primers. The isolated mRNA was amplified using the MessageAmp II aRNA Amplification Kit, with in vitro transcription performed for approximately 15 hours at 37 degrees C. The Dynabeads mRNA DIRECT Purification Kit was used to isolate the mRNA for TCR sequencing. Indexed Illumina adapters were added in a second Phusion PCR of roughly 25 cycles, and the PCR products were purified with AMPure XP beads. Per the authors' processing: Custom Perl scripts were used to pool TCR sequences that encoded the same protein, to remove out-of-frame sequences, and to calculate the abundance of each clonotype. Any TCR sequence supported by only a single read was excluded from analysis. Repertoire metrics included Shannon entropy, Gini index, clonality, richness, and frequency of TCRs shared between repertoires. In-frame beta chains were kept once TCRdb had trimmed the public reads at Q25 with fastp and called clones with MiXCR. Each entry is one CDR3 protein sequence, shown with its most common DNA and genes. The V and J calls were not made by the authors but by TCRdb's processing. In this sample the table shows roughly 32,000 distinct CDR3 sequences, under 55% of which occur a single time. The ten most abundant clones make up around 6% of the sample.

The V end gives up 4 bases and the J end 1 base, leaving 3 bases in the junction not matched to a gene. As encoded in the germline V gene, CDR1 is SGHAT while CDR2 is FQNNGV. The CDR3 has 16 amino acids, counting the end cysteine and phenylalanine. Of the read, only the CDR3 DNA is kept; its 48 bases are in frame from base 1. This clonotype was detected ten times or more. Its antigen target is currently unknown. The input lacks base qualities; no much larger clone sits a single base away. The time point label for this specimen denotes: after trial treatment. The treatment or condition label of this sample denotes: LDRT plus nivolumab, ipilimumab, low-dose cyclophosphamide and aspirin (RACIN trial). The donors came from RACIN, which was a single-arm phase I dose-escalation trial that paired nivolumab and ipilimumab with aspirin, low-dose cyclophosphamide and low-dose radiotherapy. Eligible patients had advanced, TIL-negative solid tumors.

The V and J segments used are TRBV11-2 and TRBJ2-2, and 10 bases in between align with TRBD2. The material sequenced was PBMCs, taken after low-dose radiotherapy plus immunotherapy. This clonotype was sampled from a male donor with gallbladder cancer. The CDR3 reads CASSWLAGVNTGELFF. The DNA sequence is as follows: TGTGCCAGCAGCTGGCTAGCGGGGGTGAACACCGGGGAGCTGTTTTTT. Full variable domain (CDR3 extended with the reference TRBV11-2 and TRBJ2-2 proteins): EAGVAQSPRYKIIEKRQSVAFWCNPISGHATLYWYQQILGQGPKLLIQFQNNGVVDDSQLPKDRFSAERLKGVDSTLKIQPAKLEDSAVYLCASSWLAGVNTGELFFGEGSRLTVL.